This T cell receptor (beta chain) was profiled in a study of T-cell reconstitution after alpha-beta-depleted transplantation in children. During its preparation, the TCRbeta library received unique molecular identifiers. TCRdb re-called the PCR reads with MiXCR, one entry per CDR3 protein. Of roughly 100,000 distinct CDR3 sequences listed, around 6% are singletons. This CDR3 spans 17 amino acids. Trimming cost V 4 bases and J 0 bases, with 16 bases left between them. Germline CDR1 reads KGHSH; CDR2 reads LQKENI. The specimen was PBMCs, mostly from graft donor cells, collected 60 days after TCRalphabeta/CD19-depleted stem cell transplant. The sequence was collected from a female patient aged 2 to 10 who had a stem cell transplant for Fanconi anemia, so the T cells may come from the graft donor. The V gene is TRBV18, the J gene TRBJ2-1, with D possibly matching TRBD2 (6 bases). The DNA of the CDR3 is TGTGCCAGCTCACAAATAGTAGCGGCTAGCTCCTACAATGAGCAGTTCTTC. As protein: CASSQIVAASSYNEQFF.